The 27 T cell receptor beta chains below were found in one sample sequenced in a study of OX40 agonist ivuxolimab in advanced cancers. Generated by immunoSEQ multiplex PCR, the TCRdb table keeps only in-frame clones and is missing some. The data contain 83,000 or so clones, around 85% of them singletons. The sequencing here drew on CD4+ or CD8+ T cells sorted from blood, taken in a trial of the OX40 agonist ivuxolimab. The receptors were gathered from an adult with an advanced solid tumor such as melanoma, head and neck, liver or kidney cancer.

This chain uses TRBV4-2 with TRBJ2-2, with 8 bases fitting TRBD2. Germline-derived CDR1 and CDR2 are LGHNA and YNFKEQ. Germline trimming cut 0 bases from V and 4 bases from J; bases unmatched to any gene: 7. The CDR3 covers 17 residues. CDR3 DNA sequence: TGTGCCAGCAGCCAAGATCGGGGGGGCGCGGGCACCGGGGAGCTGTTTTTT. Encoded protein: CASSQDRGGAGTGELFF.

The chain employs TRBV18 and TRBJ1-4, with no clear D. Trimming removed 6 bases at V and 8 bases at J, with 10 bases between. Per germline, CDR1 KGHSH and CDR2 LQKENI. This CDR3 comprises 12 residues. Here the CDR3 DNA reads TGTGCCAGCTCTCGAGCGGAGGAAAAACTGTTTTTT. It encodes CASSRAEEKLFF.

This clone appeared a few times. V is TRBV27 and J is TRBJ1-6; D remains ambiguous. Between the trimmed V and J ends, which lost 5 bases and 7 bases, there was a span of 15 bases. CDR3 length: 15 amino acids. Germline CDR1 and CDR2: MNHEY and SMNVEV (reference sequence). The CDR3 here is CASSPTTGVNSPLHF. CDR3 sequence (DNA): TGTGCCAGCAGTCCTACCACTGGGGTAAATTCACCCCTCCACTTT.

By proportion, this clone is large. This sequence joins TRBV19 and TRBJ1-6; weak D call: TRBD1 (5 bases). Looked up from germline, CDR1 is LNHDA and CDR2 is SQIVND (reference sequence). The germline V and J ends were trimmed by 6 bases and 4 bases, with 10 bases remaining between them. The length of the CDR3 is 14 residues. This CDR3 reads CASSTGQYNSPLHF. The CDR3 bases are TGTGCCAGTAGCACAGGACAATATAATTCACCCCTCCACTTT.

This chain connects TRBV5-1 to TRBJ2-6; no firm D call. There are 15 residues in the CDR3. Germline V gene lookup returns CDR1 SGHRS and CDR2 YFSETQ. V was shortened by 2 bases and J by 0 bases, with 6 bases between the two germline ends. The CDR3 DNA is TGCGCCAGCAGCTTCTCTATCTCTGGGGCCAACGTCCTGACTTTC. Its translation: CASSFSISGANVLTF.

The rearrangement links TRBV10-3 to TRBJ2-1, with D hard to call. In germline, CDR1 is ENHRY, CDR2 SYGVKD. This CDR3 contains 20 residues. Trimming removed 0 bases from V and 0 bases from J, with 21 bases in between. Written as DNA, the CDR3 is TGTGCCATCAGTGAGTCGCCAGCCCAAAGCCTCGGCGGCTCCTACAATGAGCAGTTCTTC. The encoded protein is CAISESPAQSLGGSYNEQFF.

In DNA form, the CDR3 reads TGTGCCAGCAGCCCAAGGACTAGCACCAATGAGCAGTTCTTC. It codes for CASSPRTSTNEQFF. This chain connects TRBV7-8 to TRBJ2-1; 8 nucleotides line up with TRBD2. The CDR3 is made up of 14 amino acids. The junction had 6 bases not matched to a gene; V was cut back by 5 bases and J by 6 bases. CDR1 is SGHVS, CDR2 FQNEAQ, per germline. Combining the CDR3 with reference TRBV7-8 and TRBJ2-1 gives the whole variable domain GAGVSQSPRYKVAKRGQDVALRCDPISGHVSLFWYQQALGQGPEFLTYFQNEAQLDKSGLPSDRFFAERPEGSVSTLKIQRTQQEDSAVYLCASSPRTSTNEQFFGPGTRLTVL.

The chain recombines TRBV19 with TRBJ1-1, with TRBD1 matching 7 bases. Germline V gene data show CDR1 as LNHDA and CDR2 as SQIVND (reference sequence). Trimming cost V 6 bases and J 0 bases; bases outside gene matches: 7. The CDR3 contains 15 residues. In DNA form, the CDR3 reads TGTGCCAGTAGGAAACAGGGGACTATGAACACTGAAGCTTTCTTT. Its protein is CASRKQGTMNTEAFF.

The V and J genes are TRBV18 and TRBJ2-5, with D perhaps TRBD1 (6 bases). TRBJ2-7 explains the end of the DNA better; the J call may be wrong. CDR3 length: 14 residues. Germline values: CDR1 KGHSH, CDR2 LQKENI. For the CDR3, the DNA is TGTGCCAGCTCCACTGGCCCAGGGGCTGACGAGCAGTACTTC. Amino acid sequence: CASSTGPGADEQYF.

V gene TRBV7-3 combines with J gene TRBJ1-3, with 8 bases fitting TRBD1. This CDR3 comprises 16 residues. Germline V gene data show CDR1 as SGHTA and CDR2 as FQGTGA. V shed 3 bases, J shed 0 bases, and the junction held 4 bases outside the gene matches. Here the CDR3 reads CASSLGQASSGNTIYF. CDR3 nucleotides: TGTGCCAGCAGCTTGGGACAGGCTAGCTCTGGAAACACCATATATTTT.

The chain uses TRBV5-1 and TRBJ2-2; D not resolved. Germline CDR1 and CDR2: SGHRS and YFSETQ. Trimming shortened V by 3 bases and J by 2 bases, and 11 bases separated the two germline ends. This CDR3 is built from 15 residues. The CDR3 loop is CASSSEGLNTGELFF. CDR3 in DNA: TGCGCCAGCAGCTCAGAAGGCCTCAACACCGGGGAGCTGTTTTTT.

This chain connects TRBV7-2 to TRBJ2-7; D is perhaps TRBD2 (6 bases). The V end was cut by 1 base, the J end by 7 bases, with 14 bases between. This CDR3 region has 14 residues. Germline CDR1 SGHTA, CDR2 FQGNSA. The CDR3 DNA sequence: TGTGCCAGCAGCTTAGGCGGGGCCTACGGAGAGCAGTACTTC. Its translation is CASSLGGAYGEQYF.

In its sample, this clone was seen once. The V and J genes are TRBV15 and TRBJ2-7, with D perhaps matching TRBD2 (7 bases). V lost 2 bases and J 6 bases, leaving 11 bases between the germline ends. Per germline, CDR1 LNHNV and CDR2 YYDKDF (reference sequence). CDR3 length equals 13 residues. The CDR3 spells CATSRKGEGEQYF. CDR3 coding DNA: TGTGCCACCAGCAGAAAGGGGGAGGGCGAGCAGTACTTC. The full variable domain, completed using reference TRBV15 and TRBJ2-7, is DAMVIQNPRYQVTQFGKPVTLSCSQTLNHNVMYWYQQKSSQAPKLLFHYYDKDFNNEADTPDNFQSRRPNTSFCFLDIRSPGLGDTAMYLCATSRKGEGEQYFGPGTRLTVT.

The chain recombines TRBV6-6 with TRBJ1-2, with a weak D call TRBD1 (5 bases). Deletions cut 6 bases from V and 5 bases from J, with 13 bases between. Germline-derived CDR1 and CDR2 are MNHNY and SVGAGI (reference sequence). This CDR3 is 13 amino acids long. CDR3 sequence (DNA): TGTGCCAGCAGCCGACAGACCCCTTATGGCTACACCTTC. This translates into CASSRQTPYGYTF.

The chain recombines TRBV7-2 with TRBJ1-2; no clear D gene. This CDR3 is 13 amino acids long. The germline V and J ends were trimmed by 5 bases and 6 bases, with 13 bases remaining between them. CDR1 is SGHTA, CDR2 FQGNSA, per germline. The CDR3 sequence is CASSVEVENGYTF. CDR3 bases: TGTGCCAGCAGCGTCGAGGTGGAGAATGGCTACACCTTC.

The V and J genes are TRBV9 and TRBJ1-2; a possible D gene is TRBD1 (5 bases). V was pared by 6 bases and J by 6 bases, with 15 bases between. Germline V lookup: CDR1 SGDLS, CDR2 YYNGEE. The CDR3 runs to 13 residues. Here the CDR3 reads CASTPAGAHGYTF. CDR3 in DNA: TGTGCCAGCACCCCGGCCGGGGCCCATGGCTACACCTTC.

This clone showed up just a few times. This sequence joins TRBV19 and TRBJ1-3; D unclear. The germline gives CDR1 LNHDA, CDR2 SQIVND (reference sequence). V lost 3 bases, J lost 0 bases, and 6 bases lay in between. The CDR3 spans 14 residues. The CDR3 is CASSIQASGNTIYF. DNA of the CDR3: TGTGCCAGTAGTATCCAAGCCTCTGGAAACACCATATATTTT.

There are many counts of this clone. The chain has TRBV15 and TRBJ2-6; D call uncertain. Germline values: CDR1 LNHNV, CDR2 YYDKDF (reference sequence). V was trimmed by 4 bases and J by 1 base, leaving 5 bases between them. This CDR3 is built from 14 residues. The CDR3, as DNA: TGTGCCACCAGCACAGCTTCTGGGGCCAACGTCCTGACTTTC. Translation: CATSTASGANVLTF.

The chain couples TRBV7-2 to TRBJ2-1, with D hard to call. The CDR3 totals 13 residues. V shed 3 bases and J shed 6 bases, with 9 bases lying between them. The germline CDR1 and CDR2 sequences are SGHTA and FQGNSA. CDR3 sequence reads: CASSFWSGNEQFF. The CDR3 nucleotides read TGTGCCAGCAGCTTCTGGTCGGGCAATGAGCAGTTCTTC.

The chain links TRBV7-2 to TRBJ2-5; D might be TRBD2 (5 bases). The CDR3 loop spans 14 amino acids. CDR1 SGHTA and CDR2 FQGNSA come from the germline V gene. Deletions cut 5 bases from V and 8 bases from J, with 18 bases between. This CDR3 is CASSPTPGRFTQYF. The CDR3 DNA is TGTGCCAGCAGCCCGACGCCGGGGAGATTCACCCAGTACTTC. The entire variable domain, with the rest obtained from reference TRBV7-2 and TRBJ2-5, is as follows: GAGVSQSPSNKVTEKGKDVELRCDPISGHTALYWYRQSLGQGLEFLIYFQGNSAPDKSGLPSDRFSAERTGGSVSTLTIQRTQQEDSAVYLCASSPTPGRFTQYFGPGTRLLVL.

This chain joins TRBV7-2 and TRBJ2-7; 8 bases fit TRBD2. Germline assignment: CDR1 SGHTA and CDR2 FQGNSA. There are 14 residues in the CDR3. The V gene end was trimmed by 5 bases and the J gene end by 0 bases; junction bases not matched to a gene: 3. The CDR3 reads CASSPGGASYEQYF. The CDR3 DNA reads as TGTGCCAGCAGCCCGGGGGGGGCCTCCTACGAGCAGTACTTC.

V is TRBV6-1 and J is TRBJ1-2; 9 bases align to TRBD1. CDR1 is MNHNS and CDR2 is SASEGT in the germline V gene. The CDR3 sequence is 19 residues long. Trimming at V came to 4 bases and at J to 1 base, leaving 16 bases not matched to a gene. The CDR3 DNA reads as TGTGCCAGCAGTGCTAGGGGTGCCGGGACAGGGATACTTAACTATGGCTACACCTTC. This translates into CASSARGAGTGILNYGYTF.

V usage is TRBV21-1 and J usage is TRBJ1-1; TRBD1 reflects the table's D call only, with no check against the DNA. TRBV21-1 is an annotated pseudogene. This CDR3 contains 16 residues. The CDR3 protein is CASSKGQGIRYTEAFF. The CDR3 DNA follows: TGTGCCAGCAGCAAAGGACAGGGGATAAGGTACACTGAAGCTTTCTTT.

The chain employs TRBV6-6 and TRBJ1-3; D is unclear. V lost 6 bases to trimming and J lost 0 bases, with 12 bases between them. The CDR3 has 15 amino acids. In germline, CDR1 is MNHNY, CDR2 SVGAGI (reference sequence). The CDR3 reads CASSPITSSGNTIYF. CDR3 sequence (DNA): TGTGCCAGCAGCCCAATAACATCCTCTGGAAACACCATATATTTT.

The rearrangement links TRBV4-3 to TRBJ2-2, with D maybe TRBD1 (5 bases). This CDR3 is 14 amino acids long. Trimming removed 2 bases from V and 6 bases from J, with 10 bases in between. The V gene's germline CDR1 is LGHNA and CDR2 YSLEER. In DNA form, the CDR3 reads TGCGCCAGCAGCCAACCAGGGTCCCCCGGGGAGCTGTTTTTT. This encodes CASSQPGSPGELFF.

The rearrangement links TRBV7-2 to TRBJ1-4, with TRBD1 as a possible D gene (5 bases). Trimming removed 2 bases from V and 3 bases from J, with 7 bases in between. Germline CDR1 and CDR2: SGHTA and FQGNSA. This CDR3 spans 14 amino acids. CDR3 residues: CASSLQGPNEKLFF. CDR3 DNA: TGTGCCAGCAGCTTACAGGGACCTAATGAAAAACTGTTTTTT.

The chain links TRBV7-9 to TRBJ1-1; TRBD1 aligns across 8 bases. V lost 0 bases to trimming and J lost 0 bases; unmatched junction nucleotides: 3. Per the germline V gene, CDR1 is SEHNR and CDR2 is FQNEAQ (reference sequence). CDR3 length: 16 amino acids. The CDR3 region is CASSLADRDMNTEAFF. CDR3 bases: TGTGCCAGCAGCTTAGCGGACAGGGATATGAACACTGAAGCTTTCTTT.